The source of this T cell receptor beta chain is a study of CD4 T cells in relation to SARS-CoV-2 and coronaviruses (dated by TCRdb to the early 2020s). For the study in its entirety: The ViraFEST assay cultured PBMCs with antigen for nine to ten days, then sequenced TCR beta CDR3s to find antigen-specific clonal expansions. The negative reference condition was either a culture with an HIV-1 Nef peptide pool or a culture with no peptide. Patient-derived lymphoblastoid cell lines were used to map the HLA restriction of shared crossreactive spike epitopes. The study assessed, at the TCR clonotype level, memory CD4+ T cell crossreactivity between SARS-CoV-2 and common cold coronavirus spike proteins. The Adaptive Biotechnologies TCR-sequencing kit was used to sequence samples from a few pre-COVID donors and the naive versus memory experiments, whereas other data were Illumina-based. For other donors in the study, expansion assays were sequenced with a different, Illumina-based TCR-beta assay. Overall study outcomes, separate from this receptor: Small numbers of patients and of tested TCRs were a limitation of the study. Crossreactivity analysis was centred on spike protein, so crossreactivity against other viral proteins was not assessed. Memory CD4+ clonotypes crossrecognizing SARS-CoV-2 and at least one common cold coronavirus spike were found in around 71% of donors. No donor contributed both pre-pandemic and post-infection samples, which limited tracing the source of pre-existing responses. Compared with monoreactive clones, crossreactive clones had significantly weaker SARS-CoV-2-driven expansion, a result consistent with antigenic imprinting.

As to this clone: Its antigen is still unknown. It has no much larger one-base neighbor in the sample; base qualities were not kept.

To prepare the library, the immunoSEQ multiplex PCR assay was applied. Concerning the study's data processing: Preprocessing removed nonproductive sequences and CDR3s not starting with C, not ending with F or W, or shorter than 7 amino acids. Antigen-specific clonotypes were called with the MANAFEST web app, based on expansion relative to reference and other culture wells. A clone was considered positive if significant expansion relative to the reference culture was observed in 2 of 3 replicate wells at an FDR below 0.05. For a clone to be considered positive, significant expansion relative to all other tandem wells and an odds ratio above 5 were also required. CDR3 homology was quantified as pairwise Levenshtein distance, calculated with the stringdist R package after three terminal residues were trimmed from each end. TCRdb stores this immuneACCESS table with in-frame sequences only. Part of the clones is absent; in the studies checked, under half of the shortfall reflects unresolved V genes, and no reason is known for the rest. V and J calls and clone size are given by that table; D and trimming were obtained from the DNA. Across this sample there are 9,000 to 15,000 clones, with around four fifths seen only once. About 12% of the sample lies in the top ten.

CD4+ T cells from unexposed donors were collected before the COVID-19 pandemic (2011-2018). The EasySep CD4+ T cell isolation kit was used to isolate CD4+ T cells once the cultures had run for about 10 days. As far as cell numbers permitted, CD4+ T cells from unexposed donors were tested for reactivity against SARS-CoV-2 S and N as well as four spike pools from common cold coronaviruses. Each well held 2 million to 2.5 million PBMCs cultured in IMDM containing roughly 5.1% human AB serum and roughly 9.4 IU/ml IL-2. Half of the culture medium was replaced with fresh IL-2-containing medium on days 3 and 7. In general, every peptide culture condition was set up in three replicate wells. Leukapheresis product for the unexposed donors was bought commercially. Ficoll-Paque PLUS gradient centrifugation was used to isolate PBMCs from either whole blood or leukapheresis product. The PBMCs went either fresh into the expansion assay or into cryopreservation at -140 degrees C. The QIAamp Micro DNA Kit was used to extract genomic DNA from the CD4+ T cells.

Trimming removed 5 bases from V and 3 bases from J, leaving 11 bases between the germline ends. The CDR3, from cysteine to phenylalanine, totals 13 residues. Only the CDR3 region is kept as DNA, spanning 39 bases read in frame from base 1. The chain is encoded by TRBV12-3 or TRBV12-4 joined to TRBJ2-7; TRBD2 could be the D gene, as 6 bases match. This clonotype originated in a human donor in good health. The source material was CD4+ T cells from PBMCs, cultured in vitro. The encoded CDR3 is CASSPSGLYEQYF. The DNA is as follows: TGTGCCAGCAGTCCCAGCGGGCTCTACGAGCAGTACTTC.